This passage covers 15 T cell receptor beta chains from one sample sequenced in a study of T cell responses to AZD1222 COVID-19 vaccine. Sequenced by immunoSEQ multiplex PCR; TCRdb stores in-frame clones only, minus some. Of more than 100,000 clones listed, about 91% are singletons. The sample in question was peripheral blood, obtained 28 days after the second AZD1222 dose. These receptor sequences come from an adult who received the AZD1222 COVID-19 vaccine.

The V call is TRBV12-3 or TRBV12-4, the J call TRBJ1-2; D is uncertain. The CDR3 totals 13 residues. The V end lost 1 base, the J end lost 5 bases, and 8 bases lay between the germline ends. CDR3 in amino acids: CASSLEWLYGYTF. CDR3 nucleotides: TGTGCCAGCAGTTTAGAATGGTTGTATGGCTACACCTTC.

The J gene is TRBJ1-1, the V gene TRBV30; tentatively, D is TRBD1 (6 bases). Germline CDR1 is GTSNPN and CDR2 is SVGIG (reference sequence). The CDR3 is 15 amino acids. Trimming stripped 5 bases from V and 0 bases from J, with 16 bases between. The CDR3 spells CAWAPWGAVNTEAFF. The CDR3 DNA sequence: TGTGCCTGGGCCCCCTGGGGGGCAGTGAACACTGAAGCTTTCTTT.

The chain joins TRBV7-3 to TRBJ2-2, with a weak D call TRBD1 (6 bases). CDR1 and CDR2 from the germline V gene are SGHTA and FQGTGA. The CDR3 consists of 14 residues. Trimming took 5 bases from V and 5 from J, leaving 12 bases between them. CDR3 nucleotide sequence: TGTGCCAGCAGCCCTACAGGGAAGACCGGGGAGCTGTTTTTT. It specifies CASSPTGKTGELFF.

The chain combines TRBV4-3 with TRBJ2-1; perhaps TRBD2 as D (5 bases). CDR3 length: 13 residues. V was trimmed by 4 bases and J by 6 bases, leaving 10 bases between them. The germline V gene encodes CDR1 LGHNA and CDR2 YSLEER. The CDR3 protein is CASSRLRGNEQFF. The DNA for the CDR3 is TGCGCCAGCAGCCGCCTTCGGGGCAATGAGCAGTTCTTC.

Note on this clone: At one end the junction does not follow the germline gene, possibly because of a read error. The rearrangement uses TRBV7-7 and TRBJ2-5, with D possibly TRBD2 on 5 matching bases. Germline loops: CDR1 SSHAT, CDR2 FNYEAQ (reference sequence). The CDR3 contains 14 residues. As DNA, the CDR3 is TGTGCTAGCAGTCCAGTGGCGGGCCAAGAGACCCAGTACTTC. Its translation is CASSPVAGQETQYF.

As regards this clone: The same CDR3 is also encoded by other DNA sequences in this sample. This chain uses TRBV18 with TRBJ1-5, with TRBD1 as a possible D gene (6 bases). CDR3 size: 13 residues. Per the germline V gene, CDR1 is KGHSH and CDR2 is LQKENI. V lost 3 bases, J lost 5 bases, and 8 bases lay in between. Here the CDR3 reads CASSPDRDQPQHF. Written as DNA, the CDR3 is TGTGCCAGCTCACCGGACAGAGATCAGCCCCAGCATTTT.

CDR3 sequence: CASSQDSGTYEQYF. The CDR3 DNA reads as TGTGCCAGCAGCCAAGATTCGGGAACCTACGAGCAGTACTTC. This chain links TRBV3-1 (or the pseudogene TRBV3-2) with TRBJ2-7, with D perhaps matching TRBD2 (5 bases). CDR3 length equals 14 residues. Germline assignment: CDR1 LGHDT and CDR2 YNNKEL (reference sequence). V gave up 0 bases and J gave up 2 bases, with 8 bases separating them.

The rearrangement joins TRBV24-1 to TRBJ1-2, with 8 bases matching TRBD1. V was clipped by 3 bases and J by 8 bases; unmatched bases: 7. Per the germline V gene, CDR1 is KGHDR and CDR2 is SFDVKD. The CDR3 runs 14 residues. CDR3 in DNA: TGTGCCACCAGTGATCCCCAGGGGGCGCGCGGCTACACCTTC. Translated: CATSDPQGARGYTF.

CDR3 region: CASSYRTGQSTNEKLFF. The CDR3 DNA is TGTGCCAGCAGCTATCGGACAGGCCAATCAACTAATGAAAAACTGTTTTTT. The rearrangement links TRBV11-3 to TRBJ1-4; 7 bases fit TRBD1. The germline gives CDR1 SGHNT, CDR2 YENEEA. V shed 4 bases, J shed 0 bases, and the junction held 8 bases outside the gene matches. The CDR3 is 17 residues long.

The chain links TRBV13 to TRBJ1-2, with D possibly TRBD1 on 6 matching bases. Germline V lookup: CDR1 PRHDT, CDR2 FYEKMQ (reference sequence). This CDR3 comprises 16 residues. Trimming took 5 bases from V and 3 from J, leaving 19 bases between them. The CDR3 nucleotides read TGTGCCAGCAGCAACGGACAGTCTTTCGATTACTATGGCTACACCTTC. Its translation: CASSNGQSFDYYGYTF.

The CDR3 here is CAISGGGEEKLFF. The CDR3 nucleotides read TGTGCCATCAGTGGAGGGGGCGAGGAAAAACTGTTTTTT. The chain uses TRBV10-3 and TRBJ1-4, with 7 bases identical to TRBD1. The CDR3 is 13 amino acids. V lost 4 bases, J lost 8 bases, and 4 bases stayed unmatched. In germline, CDR1 is ENHRY, CDR2 SYGVKD.

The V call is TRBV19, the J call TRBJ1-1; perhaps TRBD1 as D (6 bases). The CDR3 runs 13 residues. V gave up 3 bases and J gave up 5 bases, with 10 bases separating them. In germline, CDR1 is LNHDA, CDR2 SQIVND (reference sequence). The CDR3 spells CASSMTGATEAFF. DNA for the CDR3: TGTGCCAGTAGTATGACGGGGGCTACTGAAGCTTTCTTT.

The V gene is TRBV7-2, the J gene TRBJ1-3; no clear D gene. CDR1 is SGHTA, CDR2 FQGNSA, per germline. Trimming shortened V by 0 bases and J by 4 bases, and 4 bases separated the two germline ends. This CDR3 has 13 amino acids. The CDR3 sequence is CASSLAAGNTIYF. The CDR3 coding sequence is TGTGCCAGCAGCTTAGCCGCCGGAAACACCATATATTTT. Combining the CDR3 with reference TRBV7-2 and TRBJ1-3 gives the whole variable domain GAGVSQSPSNKVTEKGKDVELRCDPISGHTALYWYRQSLGQGLEFLIYFQGNSAPDKSGLPSDRFSAERTGGSVSTLTIQRTQQEDSAVYLCASSLAAGNTIYFGEGSWLTVV.

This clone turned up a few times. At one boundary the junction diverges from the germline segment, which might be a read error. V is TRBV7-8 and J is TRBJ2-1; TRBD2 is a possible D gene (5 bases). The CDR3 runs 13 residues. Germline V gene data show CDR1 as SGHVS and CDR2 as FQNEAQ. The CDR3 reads CASSAASYYEQFF. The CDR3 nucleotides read TGTGCCAGCAGCGCCGCTAGCTACTATGAGCAGTTCTTC.

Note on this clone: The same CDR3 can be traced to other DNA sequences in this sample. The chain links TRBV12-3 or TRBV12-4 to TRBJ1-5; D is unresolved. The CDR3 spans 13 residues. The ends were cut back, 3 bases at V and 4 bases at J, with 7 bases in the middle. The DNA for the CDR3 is TGTGCCAGCAGTTTCGGCGGAAATCAGCCCCAGCATTTT. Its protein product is CASSFGGNQPQHF.